The 25 T cell receptor beta chains in this list originate from one sample, sequenced in a study of blood T cell repertoires in COVID-19. Here immunoSEQ multiplex PCR was the method, and the copy in TCRdb shows in-frame clones only, minus some. This sample has about 86,000 clones, with around four fifths found just once. The sample was peripheral blood. These receptors all come from a man between 50 and 59 years old with acute or convalescent COVID-19.

The chain combines TRBV5-1 with TRBJ1-2; D may be TRBD1 (6 bases). The CDR3 runs 13 residues. Germline loops: CDR1 SGHRS, CDR2 YFSETQ. The ends were cut back, 0 bases at V and 8 bases at J, with 11 bases in the middle. CDR3 region: CASSLDRASGYTF. The CDR3 DNA reads TGCGCCAGCAGCTTGGACAGGGCTTCCGGCTACACCTTC. The full variable domain, in which reference TRBV5-1 and TRBJ1-2 provide the parts outside the CDR3, is KAGVTQTPRYLIKTRGQQVTLSCSPISGHRSVSWYQQTPGQGLQFLFEYFSETQRNKGNFPGRFSGRQFSNSRSEMNVSTLELGDSALYLCASSLDRASGYTFGSGTRLTVV.

The gene calls are TRBV18 and TRBJ1-1; 9 nucleotides match TRBD1. Germline values: CDR1 KGHSH, CDR2 LQKENI. The junction had 11 bases not matched to a gene; V was cut back by 5 bases and J by 1 base. This CDR3 has 17 residues. CDR3 DNA sequence: TGTGCCAGCTCAATTATACAGGGGGCAACGGGGAACACTGAAGCTTTCTTT. The encoded protein is CASSIIQGATGNTEAFF.

The CDR3 DNA reads TGTGCCAGCAGTGCCGTGGGGGACAGGTTTAACTATGGCTACACCTTC. Its protein is CASSAVGDRFNYGYTF. V and J are TRBV5-4 and TRBJ1-2; 8 bases line up with TRBD1. This CDR3 is built from 16 residues. Per the germline V gene, CDR1 is SGHNT and CDR2 is YYREEE (reference sequence). Germline trimming cut 5 bases from V and 1 base from J; bases unmatched to any gene: 10.

The chain combines TRBV5-1 with TRBJ2-3; TRBD2 aligns across 9 bases. Germline V gene lookup returns CDR1 SGHRS and CDR2 YFSETQ. The V and J ends lost 0 bases and 2 bases, in that order; junction bases with no gene match: 7. CDR3 length: 17 amino acids. The CDR3 DNA reads as TGCGCCAGCAGCTTGGCTGTAGCGGGGGAATTCACAGATACGCAGTATTTT. Its translation: CASSLAVAGEFTDTQYF.

The chain has TRBV7-2 and TRBJ2-5, with 8 bases fitting TRBD1. Germline trimming cut 2 bases from V and 5 bases from J; bases unmatched to any gene: 10. Germline V gene lookup returns CDR1 SGHTA and CDR2 FQGNSA. The CDR3 runs to 16 residues. This CDR3 is CASSLNGQGSSETQYF. Written as DNA, the CDR3 is TGTGCCAGCAGCTTAAACGGACAGGGATCATCGGAGACCCAGTACTTC.

The chain carries TRBV10-3 and TRBJ1-2; 8 positions agree with TRBD1. Looked up from germline, CDR1 is ENHRY and CDR2 is SYGVKD. Trimming at V came to 6 bases and at J to 2 bases, leaving 8 bases not matched to a gene. The CDR3 totals 15 residues. CDR3 in DNA: TGTGCCATCAGCGGAGGAGACAGGGGAAACTATGGCTACACCTTC. Encoded protein: CAISGGDRGNYGYTF.

This sequence joins TRBV7-9 and TRBJ1-4; D not certain. The CDR3 is 12 amino acids. Trimming took off 8 bases at V and 7 bases at J, with 11 bases between the two ends. Per the germline V gene, CDR1 is SEHNR and CDR2 is FQNEAQ (reference sequence). The CDR3 protein is CASENGFEKLFF. The CDR3 region has the DNA TGTGCCAGCGAGAACGGGTTTGAAAAACTGTTTTTT.

The chain employs TRBV7-9 and TRBJ2-3, with 9 bases fitting TRBD2. The CDR3 spans 14 residues. Losses at the gene ends were 7 bases for V and 4 bases for J; bases not matched to a gene: 6. Germline CDR1 reads SEHNR; CDR2 reads FQNEAQ (reference sequence). CDR3 protein: CASIAGGPADTQYF. The DNA of the CDR3 is TGTGCCAGCATCGCGGGGGGGCCCGCAGATACGCAGTATTTT.

Here the CDR3 reads CASSGGAGALVEQFF. DNA for the CDR3: TGTGCCAGTAGTGGAGGGGCGGGAGCGCTCGTTGAGCAGTTCTTC. V is TRBV19 and J is TRBJ2-1; 7 nucleotides agree with TRBD2. The CDR3 contains 15 residues. J lost 9 bases, V lost 5 bases, and 13 bases had no gene match. In germline, CDR1 is LNHDA, CDR2 SQIVND (reference sequence).

The chain couples TRBV4-2 to TRBJ2-3, with 9 bases matching TRBD1. Germline V lookup: CDR1 LGHNA, CDR2 YNFKEQ. CDR3 size: 16 residues. V lost 4 bases, J lost 3 bases, and 8 bases stayed unmatched. This CDR3 is CASSRDRVGETDTQYF. CDR3 coding DNA: TGTGCCAGCAGCCGGGACAGGGTGGGGGAGACAGATACGCAGTATTTT.

The chain recombines TRBV6-2 or TRBV6-3 with TRBJ2-5; TRBD1 agrees at 10 bases. CDR1 is MNHEY and CDR2 is SVGEGT in the germline V gene. J was trimmed by 5 bases and V by 2 bases; bases with no gene match: 8. The CDR3 runs to 16 residues. CDR3 sequence: CASSYARQGAGETQYF. The CDR3 coding sequence is TGTGCCAGCAGTTACGCGCGACAGGGGGCTGGGGAGACCCAGTACTTC.

The chain uses TRBV9 and TRBJ2-3; 10 nucleotides agree with TRBD2. The CDR3 consists of 14 residues. Looked up from germline, CDR1 is SGDLS and CDR2 is YYNGEE. V lost 4 bases and J lost 3; bases outside the gene matches: 2. The CDR3 reads CASSRSGRTDTQYF. For the CDR3, the DNA is TGTGCCAGCAGCCGTAGCGGGAGGACAGATACGCAGTATTTT.

This chain uses TRBV6-6 with TRBJ1-1; D not resolved. Trimming stripped 7 bases from V and 4 bases from J, with 19 bases between. CDR3 length: 15 residues. Looked up from germline, CDR1 is MNHNY and CDR2 is SVGAGI (reference sequence). The CDR3 here is CASMDHSGRGTEAFF. Written as DNA, the CDR3 is TGTGCCAGCATGGACCACAGCGGCCGGGGCACTGAAGCTTTCTTT.

This clone is a singleton in its sample. The CDR3 region has the DNA TGCGCCAGCAGCTTGAGTACAGTCGCTGGGGCCAACGTCCTGACTTTC. As protein: CASSLSTVAGANVLTF. The chain couples TRBV5-1 to TRBJ2-6, with D uncertain. The CDR3 runs to 16 residues. Germline assignment: CDR1 SGHRS and CDR2 YFSETQ. Trimming took off 1 base at V and 2 bases at J, with 10 bases between the two ends.

This chain joins TRBV18 and TRBJ1-1; possible D gene TRBD1, 6 bases. The CDR3 totals 14 residues. V was clipped by 3 bases and J by 7 bases, with 15 bases between them. The germline V gene has CDR1 KGHSH and CDR2 LQKENI. This CDR3 is CASSPRADSSEAFF. The CDR3 DNA reads TGTGCCAGCTCACCTCGCGCGGACAGCAGTGAAGCTTTCTTT.

The chain joins TRBV6-2 or TRBV6-3 to TRBJ2-2; D uncertain. The CDR3 contains 11 residues. The germline V gene has CDR1 MNHEY and CDR2 SVGEGT. The ends were cut back, 4 bases at V and 5 bases at J, with 2 bases in the middle. The CDR3, as DNA: TGTGCCAGCAGTTTAACCGGGGAGCTGTTTTTT. Translating gives CASSLTGELFF.

The J gene is TRBJ2-2, the V gene TRBV27, with 7 positions matching TRBD2. The germline V gene has CDR1 MNHEY and CDR2 SMNVEV (reference sequence). Trimming at V came to 4 bases and at J to 1 base, leaving 6 bases not matched to a gene. This CDR3 has 16 residues. As DNA, the CDR3 is TGTGCCAGCAGTTCAAGACTAGCCTTGAACACCGGGGAGCTGTTTTTT. Translation gives CASSSRLALNTGELFF.

CDR3 residues: CASSPRVESYGYTF. The CDR3 DNA is TGTGCCAGCTCACCGAGGGTTGAGAGCTATGGCTACACCTTC. The gene calls are TRBV18 and TRBJ1-2; D not certain. Trimming removed 3 bases from V and 4 bases from J, with 12 bases in between. Germline V gives CDR1 KGHSH, CDR2 LQKENI. The CDR3 spans 14 residues.

This rearrangement joins TRBV14 to TRBJ2-7, with 10 nucleotides matching TRBD1. Germline lookup yields CDR1 SGHDN and CDR2 FVKESK. V lost 3 bases, J lost 3 bases, and 5 bases stayed unmatched. The CDR3 runs to 15 residues. CDR3: CASSHPGQGIYEQYF. The CDR3 coding sequence is TGTGCCAGCAGCCACCCGGGACAGGGGATCTACGAGCAGTACTTC.

This clone was found once. This sequence joins TRBV7-2 and TRBJ2-3; D unclear. This CDR3 is 18 amino acids long. Germline CDR1 SGHTA, CDR2 FQGNSA. V was pared by 4 bases and J by 3 bases, with 23 bases between. CDR3 amino acids: CASSSTLQVVQSTDTQYF. The CDR3 DNA reads as TGTGCCAGCAGCTCGACCCTCCAGGTAGTTCAGAGTACAGATACGCAGTATTTT.

This chain joins TRBV10-2 and TRBJ1-2; D uncertain. The CDR3 extends over 13 amino acids. The germline gives CDR1 WSHSY, CDR2 SAAADI. V dropped 5 bases and J dropped 1 base, with 8 bases sitting between them. The CDR3 nucleotides are TGCGCCAGCAGTAGCGATTTTAACTATGGCTACACCTTC. This codes for CASSSDFNYGYTF.

The chain joins TRBV5-4 to TRBJ2-5; 7 bases fit TRBD1. This CDR3 has 14 amino acids. Germline V gene sequence: CDR1 SGHNT, CDR2 YYREEE (reference sequence). Germline trimming cut 3 bases from V and 0 bases from J; bases unmatched to any gene: 2. The CDR3 bases are TGTGCCAGCAGCTCTACAGGGGACCAAGAGACCCAGTACTTC. Protein sequence: CASSSTGDQETQYF.

The chain joins TRBV10-3 to TRBJ2-7; TRBD1 matches 10 bases. Germline V gene sequence: CDR1 ENHRY, CDR2 SYGVKD. CDR3 size: 14 residues. Trimming took 4 bases from V and 2 from J; bases not matched to a gene: 2. The CDR3 DNA reads as TGTGCCATCAGTGTGGACAGGGGGGCCTACGAGCAGTACTTC. As protein: CAISVDRGAYEQYF.

The chain carries TRBV7-9 and TRBJ2-1, with 12 bases aligning to TRBD1. The J segment lost 9 bases and the V segment lost 1 base, leaving 10 bases of the junction unmatched. CDR3 length equals 17 residues. The germline V gene has CDR1 SEHNR and CDR2 FQNEAQ (reference sequence). The CDR3, as DNA: TGTGCCAGCAGCTTAGTTAGAGGAGGGACAGGGGGCGGTGAGCAGTTCTTC. This codes for CASSLVRGGTGGGEQFF.

This chain links TRBV7-9 with TRBJ2-7; TRBD2 matches at 8 bases. This CDR3 is 14 amino acids long. The junction had 8 bases not matched to a gene; V was cut back by 1 base and J by 9 bases. Per the germline V gene, CDR1 is SEHNR and CDR2 is FQNEAQ (reference sequence). The CDR3 here is CASSLDPRGGGQYF. The DNA of the CDR3 is TGTGCCAGCAGCTTAGACCCTCGGGGGGGAGGGCAGTACTTC.